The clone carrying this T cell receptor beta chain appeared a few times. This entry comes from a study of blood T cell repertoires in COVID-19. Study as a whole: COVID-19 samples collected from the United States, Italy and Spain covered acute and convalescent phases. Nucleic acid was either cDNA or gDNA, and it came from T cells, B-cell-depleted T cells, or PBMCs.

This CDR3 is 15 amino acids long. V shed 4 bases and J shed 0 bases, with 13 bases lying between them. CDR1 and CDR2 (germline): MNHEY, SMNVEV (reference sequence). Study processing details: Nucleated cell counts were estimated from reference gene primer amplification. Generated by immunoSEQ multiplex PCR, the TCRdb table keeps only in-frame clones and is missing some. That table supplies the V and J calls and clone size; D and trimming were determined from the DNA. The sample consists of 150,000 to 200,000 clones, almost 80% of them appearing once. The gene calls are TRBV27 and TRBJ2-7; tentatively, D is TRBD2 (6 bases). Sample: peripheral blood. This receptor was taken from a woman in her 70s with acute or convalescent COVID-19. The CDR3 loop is CASSSRGGLSYEQYF. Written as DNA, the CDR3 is TGTGCCAGCAGTTCCCGTGGGGGACTCTCCTACGAGCAGTACTTC.